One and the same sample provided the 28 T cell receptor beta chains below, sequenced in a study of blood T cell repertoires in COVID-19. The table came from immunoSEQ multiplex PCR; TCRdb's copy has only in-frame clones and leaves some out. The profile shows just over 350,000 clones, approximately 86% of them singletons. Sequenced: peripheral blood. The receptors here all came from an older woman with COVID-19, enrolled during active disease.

The CDR3 here is CASSRSGFTDTQYF. CDR3 nucleotides: TGTGCCAGCAGCCGTAGCGGTTTTACAGATACGCAGTATTTT. The chain links TRBV7-2 to TRBJ2-3, with D maybe TRBD2 (6 bases). CDR3 length: 14 residues. Germline CDR1 and CDR2: SGHTA and FQGNSA. Trimming pared 5 bases from V and 3 bases from J, leaving 12 bases between.

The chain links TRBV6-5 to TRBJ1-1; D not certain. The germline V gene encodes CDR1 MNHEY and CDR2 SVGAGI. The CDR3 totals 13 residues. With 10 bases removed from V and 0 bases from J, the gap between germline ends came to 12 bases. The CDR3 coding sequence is TGTGCCACCCTAGGCTTCATGAACACTGAAGCTTTCTTT. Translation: CATLGFMNTEAFF.

The CDR3 coding sequence is TGTGCCAGCAGAAGACAGCGCCAAGAGACCCAGTACTTC. This encodes CASRRQRQETQYF. V is TRBV6-6 and J is TRBJ2-5, with a possible D match to TRBD1 (5 bases). Trimming cost V 6 bases and J 1 base, with 9 bases left between them. The CDR3 sequence is 13 residues long. Germline lookup yields CDR1 MNHNY and CDR2 SVGAGI (reference sequence).

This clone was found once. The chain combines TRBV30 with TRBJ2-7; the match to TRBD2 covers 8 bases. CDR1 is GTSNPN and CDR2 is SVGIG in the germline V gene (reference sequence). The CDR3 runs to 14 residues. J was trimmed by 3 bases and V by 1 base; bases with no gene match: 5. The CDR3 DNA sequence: TGTGCCTGGAGTGAACTAGCGGAGCTCTACGAGCAGTACTTC. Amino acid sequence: CAWSELAELYEQYF.

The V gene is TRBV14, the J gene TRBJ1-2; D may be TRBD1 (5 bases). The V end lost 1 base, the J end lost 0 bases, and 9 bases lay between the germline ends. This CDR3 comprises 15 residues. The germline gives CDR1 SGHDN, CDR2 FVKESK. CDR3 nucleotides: TGTGCCAGCAGCCAAGTGACAGCCCCTAACTATGGCTACACCTTC. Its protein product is CASSQVTAPNYGYTF.

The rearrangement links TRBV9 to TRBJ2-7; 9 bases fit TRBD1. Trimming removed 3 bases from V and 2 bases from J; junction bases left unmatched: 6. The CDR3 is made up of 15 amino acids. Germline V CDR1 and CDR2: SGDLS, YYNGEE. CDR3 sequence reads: CASSASTGGAYEQYF. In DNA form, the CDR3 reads TGTGCCAGCAGCGCATCGACAGGGGGTGCCTACGAGCAGTACTTC.

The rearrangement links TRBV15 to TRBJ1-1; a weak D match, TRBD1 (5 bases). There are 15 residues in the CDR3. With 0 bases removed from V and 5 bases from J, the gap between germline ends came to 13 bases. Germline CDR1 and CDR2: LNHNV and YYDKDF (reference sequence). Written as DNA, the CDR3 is TGTGCCACCAGCAGAGATCTAGGAGGGGAAACTGAAGCTTTCTTT. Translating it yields CATSRDLGGETEAFF.

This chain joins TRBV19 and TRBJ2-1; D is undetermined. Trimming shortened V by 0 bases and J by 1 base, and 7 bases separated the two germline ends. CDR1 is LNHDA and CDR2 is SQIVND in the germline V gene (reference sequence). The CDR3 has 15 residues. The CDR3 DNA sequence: TGTGCCAGTAGTATAGAGGGCCCATCCTACAATGAGCAGTTCTTC. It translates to CASSIEGPSYNEQFF.

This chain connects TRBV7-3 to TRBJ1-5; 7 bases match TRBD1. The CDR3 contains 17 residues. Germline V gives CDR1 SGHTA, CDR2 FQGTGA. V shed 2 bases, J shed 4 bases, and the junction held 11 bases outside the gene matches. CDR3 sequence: CASSLEHRGEANQPQHF. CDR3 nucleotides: TGTGCCAGCAGCTTAGAACACAGGGGAGAGGCGAATCAGCCCCAGCATTTT.

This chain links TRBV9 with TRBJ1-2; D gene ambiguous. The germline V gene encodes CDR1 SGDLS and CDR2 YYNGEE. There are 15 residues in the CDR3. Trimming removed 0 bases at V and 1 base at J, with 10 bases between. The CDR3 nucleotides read TGTGCCAGCAGCGTAGGGATGGGAGATAACTATGGCTACACCTTC. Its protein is CASSVGMGDNYGYTF.

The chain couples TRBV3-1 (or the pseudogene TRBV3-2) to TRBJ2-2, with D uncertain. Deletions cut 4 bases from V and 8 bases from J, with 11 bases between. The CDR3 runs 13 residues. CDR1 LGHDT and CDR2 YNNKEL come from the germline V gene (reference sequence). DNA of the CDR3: TGTGCCAGCAGCCCAGACCTAACGGGGGAGCTGTTTTTT. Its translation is CASSPDLTGELFF.

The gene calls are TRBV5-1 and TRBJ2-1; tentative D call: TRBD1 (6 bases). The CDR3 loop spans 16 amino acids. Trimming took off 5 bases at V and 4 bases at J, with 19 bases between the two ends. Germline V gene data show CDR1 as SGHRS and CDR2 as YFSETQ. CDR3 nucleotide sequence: TGCGCCAGCAGTTTCCCCAGGGGCCAGGGGTACAATGAGCAGTTCTTC. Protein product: CASSFPRGQGYNEQFF.

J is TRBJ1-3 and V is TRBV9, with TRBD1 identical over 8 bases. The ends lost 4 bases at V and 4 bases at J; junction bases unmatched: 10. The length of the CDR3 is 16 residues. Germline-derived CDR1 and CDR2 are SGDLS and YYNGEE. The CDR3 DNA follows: TGTGCCAGCAGCCCCTCGGACAGGGCGAGGGGAAACACCATATATTTT. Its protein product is CASSPSDRARGNTIYF.

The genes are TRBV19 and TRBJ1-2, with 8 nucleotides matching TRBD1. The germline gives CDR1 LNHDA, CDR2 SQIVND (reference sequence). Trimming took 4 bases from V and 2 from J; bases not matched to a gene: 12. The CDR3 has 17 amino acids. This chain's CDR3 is CASSNTGGRGENYGYTF. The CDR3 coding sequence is TGTGCCAGTAGTAACACAGGGGGGCGCGGAGAAAACTATGGCTACACCTTC.

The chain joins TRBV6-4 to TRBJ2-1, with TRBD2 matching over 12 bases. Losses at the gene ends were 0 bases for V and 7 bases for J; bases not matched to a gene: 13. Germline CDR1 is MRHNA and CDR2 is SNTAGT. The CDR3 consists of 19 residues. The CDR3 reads CASSDSSGASGGAINEQFF. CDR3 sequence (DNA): TGTGCCAGCAGTGACTCCTCCGGGGCTAGCGGGGGGGCCATAAATGAGCAGTTCTTC.

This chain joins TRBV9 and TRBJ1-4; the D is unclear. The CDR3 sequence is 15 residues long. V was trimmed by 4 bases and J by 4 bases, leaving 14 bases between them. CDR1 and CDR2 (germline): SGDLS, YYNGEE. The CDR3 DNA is TGTGCCAGCAGCCCGCTCGACGGGTTTAATGAAAAACTGTTTTTT. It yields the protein CASSPLDGFNEKLFF.

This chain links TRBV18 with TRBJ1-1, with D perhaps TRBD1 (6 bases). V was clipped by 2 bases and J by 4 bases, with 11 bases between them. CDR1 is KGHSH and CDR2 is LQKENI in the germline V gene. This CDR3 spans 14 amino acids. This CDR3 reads CASSPGRGATEAFF. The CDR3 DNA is TGTGCCAGCTCACCAGGCCGGGGGGCCACTGAAGCTTTCTTT.

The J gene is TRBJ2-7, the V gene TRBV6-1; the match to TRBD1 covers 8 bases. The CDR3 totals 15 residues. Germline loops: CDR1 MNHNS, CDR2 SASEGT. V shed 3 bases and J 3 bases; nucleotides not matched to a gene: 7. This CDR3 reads CASSEDWTGLYEQYF. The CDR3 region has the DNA TGTGCCAGCAGTGAGGATTGGACAGGGCTCTACGAGCAGTACTTC.

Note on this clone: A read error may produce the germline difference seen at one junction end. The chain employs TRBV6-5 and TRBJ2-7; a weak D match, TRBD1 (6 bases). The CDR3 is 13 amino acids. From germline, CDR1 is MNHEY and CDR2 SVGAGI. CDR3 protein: CASSYNYREPANF. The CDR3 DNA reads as TGTGCCAGCAGTTACAACTACAGGGAACCCGCGAACTTC.

CDR3 region: CASSVGRASGGRETQYF. The CDR3 DNA reads as TGTGCCAGCAGCGTAGGGAGGGCTAGCGGGGGCAGGGAGACCCAGTACTTC. V is TRBV9 and J is TRBJ2-5, with TRBD2 matching 10 bases. The J segment lost 5 bases and the V segment lost 0 bases, leaving 10 bases of the junction unmatched. The CDR3 sequence is 17 residues long. The germline V gene encodes CDR1 SGDLS and CDR2 YYNGEE.

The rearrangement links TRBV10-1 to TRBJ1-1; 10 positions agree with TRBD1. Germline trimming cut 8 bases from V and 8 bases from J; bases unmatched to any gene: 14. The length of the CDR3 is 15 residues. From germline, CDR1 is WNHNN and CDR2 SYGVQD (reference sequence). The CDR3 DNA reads TGCGCCAGCGGTTGGTGGGGACAGGGGTGGGCCGAAGCTTTCTTT. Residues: CASGWWGQGWAEAFF.

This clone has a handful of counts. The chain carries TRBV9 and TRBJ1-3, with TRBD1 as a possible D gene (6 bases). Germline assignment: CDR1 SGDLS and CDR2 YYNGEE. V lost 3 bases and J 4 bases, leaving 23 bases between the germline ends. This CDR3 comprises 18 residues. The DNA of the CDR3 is TGTGCCAGCAGCGAGGGGATACTCAACAGGGTCGCGGGAAACACCATATATTTT. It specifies CASSEGILNRVAGNTIYF.

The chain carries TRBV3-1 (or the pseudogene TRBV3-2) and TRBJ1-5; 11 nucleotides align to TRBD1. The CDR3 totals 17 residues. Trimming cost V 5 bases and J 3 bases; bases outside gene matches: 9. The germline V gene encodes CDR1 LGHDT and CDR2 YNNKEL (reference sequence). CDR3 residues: CASSDLDRGLTNQPQHF. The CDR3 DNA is TGTGCCAGCAGCGATCTGGACAGGGGGCTGACCAATCAGCCCCAGCATTTT.

This CDR3 is CASTMTGEWHNSPLHF. As DNA, the CDR3 is TGTGCCAGCACCATGACAGGGGAGTGGCATAATTCACCCCTCCACTTT. The rearrangement joins TRBV7-8 to TRBJ1-6, with 8 bases matching TRBD1. This CDR3 region has 16 residues. Unmatched junction bases numbered 10, after V lost 7 bases and J lost 5 bases. Per the germline V gene, CDR1 is SGHVS and CDR2 is FQNEAQ.

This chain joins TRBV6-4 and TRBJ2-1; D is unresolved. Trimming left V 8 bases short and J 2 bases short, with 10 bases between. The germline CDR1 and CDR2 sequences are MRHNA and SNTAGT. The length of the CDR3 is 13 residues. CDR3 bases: TGTGCCAGCCCAGTTCCCCCCTACAATGAGCAGTTCTTC. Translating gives CASPVPPYNEQFF.

The CDR3: CASSLLIGNGANVLTF. The CDR3 DNA reads as TGTGCCAGCAGTTTATTGATCGGTAATGGGGCCAACGTCCTGACTTTC. The rearrangement uses TRBV27 and TRBJ2-6; D unclear. The CDR3 loop spans 16 amino acids. Germline lookup yields CDR1 MNHEY and CDR2 SMNVEV (reference sequence). The germline V and J ends were trimmed by 1 base and 3 bases, with 10 bases remaining between them.

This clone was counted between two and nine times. CDR3 region: CASSTTIQGRFEQYF. CDR3 nucleotide sequence: TGTGCCAGCAGCACCACGATTCAGGGCCGGTTCGAGCAGTACTTC. V gene TRBV7-9 combines with J gene TRBJ2-7, with a possible D match to TRBD1 (5 bases). The CDR3 totals 15 residues. The V gene's germline CDR1 is SEHNR and CDR2 FQNEAQ (reference sequence). V dropped 5 bases and J dropped 6 bases, with 20 bases sitting between them.

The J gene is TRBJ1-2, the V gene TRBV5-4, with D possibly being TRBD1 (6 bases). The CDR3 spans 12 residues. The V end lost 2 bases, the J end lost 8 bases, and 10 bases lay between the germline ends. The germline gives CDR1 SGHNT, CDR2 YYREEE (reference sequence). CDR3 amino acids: CASSLQGNGYTF. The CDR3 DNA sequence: TGTGCCAGCAGCTTACAGGGAAACGGCTACACCTTC.